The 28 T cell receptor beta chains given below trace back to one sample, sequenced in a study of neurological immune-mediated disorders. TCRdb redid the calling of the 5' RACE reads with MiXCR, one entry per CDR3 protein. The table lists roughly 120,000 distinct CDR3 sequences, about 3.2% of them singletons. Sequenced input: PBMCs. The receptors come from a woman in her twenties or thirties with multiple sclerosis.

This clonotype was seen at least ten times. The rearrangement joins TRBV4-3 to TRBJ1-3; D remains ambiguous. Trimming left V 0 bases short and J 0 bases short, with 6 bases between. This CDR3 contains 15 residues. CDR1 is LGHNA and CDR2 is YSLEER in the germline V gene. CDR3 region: CASSQDFLSGNTIYF. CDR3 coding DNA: TGCGCCAGCAGCCAAGATTTCCTCTCTGGAAACACCATATATTTT.

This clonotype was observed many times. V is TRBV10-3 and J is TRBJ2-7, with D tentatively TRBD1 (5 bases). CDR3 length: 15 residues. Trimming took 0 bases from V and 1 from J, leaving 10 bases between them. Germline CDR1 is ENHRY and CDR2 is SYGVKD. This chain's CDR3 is CAISESSRGSYEQYF. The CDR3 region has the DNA TGTGCCATCAGTGAGTCGTCTAGGGGATCCTACGAGCAGTACTTC.

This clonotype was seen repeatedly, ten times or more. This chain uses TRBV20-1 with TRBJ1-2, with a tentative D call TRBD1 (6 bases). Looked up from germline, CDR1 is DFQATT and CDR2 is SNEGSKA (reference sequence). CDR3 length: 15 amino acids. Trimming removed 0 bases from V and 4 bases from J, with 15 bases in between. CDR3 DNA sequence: TGCAGTGCTAGAGATCCGCGGGGGGCCGTCTATGGCTACACCTTC. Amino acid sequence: CSARDPRGAVYGYTF.

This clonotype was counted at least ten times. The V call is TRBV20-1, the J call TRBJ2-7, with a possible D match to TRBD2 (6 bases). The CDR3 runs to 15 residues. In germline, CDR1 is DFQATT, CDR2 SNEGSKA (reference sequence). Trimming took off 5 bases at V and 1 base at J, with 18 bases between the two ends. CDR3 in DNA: TGCAGTGCTGCCTCGGGGGAGCGGGCGTCCTACGAGCAGTACTTC. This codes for CSAASGERASYEQYF.

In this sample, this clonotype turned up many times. CDR3 amino acids: CASSGNLDGYTF. The CDR3 DNA reads TGTGCCAGCAGTGGGAATTTGGATGGCTACACCTTC. The chain uses TRBV6-5 and TRBJ1-2; D unclear. The ends were cut back, 5 bases at V and 6 bases at J, with 10 bases in the middle. This CDR3 spans 12 amino acids. The germline gives CDR1 MNHEY, CDR2 SVGAGI.

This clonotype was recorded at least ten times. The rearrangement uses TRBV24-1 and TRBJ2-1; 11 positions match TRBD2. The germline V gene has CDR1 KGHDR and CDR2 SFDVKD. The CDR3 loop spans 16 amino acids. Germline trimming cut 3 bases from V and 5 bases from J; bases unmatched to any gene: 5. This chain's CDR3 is CATSDPGLAENNEQFF. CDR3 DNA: TGTGCCACCAGTGATCCGGGACTAGCGGAGAACAATGAGCAGTTCTTC.

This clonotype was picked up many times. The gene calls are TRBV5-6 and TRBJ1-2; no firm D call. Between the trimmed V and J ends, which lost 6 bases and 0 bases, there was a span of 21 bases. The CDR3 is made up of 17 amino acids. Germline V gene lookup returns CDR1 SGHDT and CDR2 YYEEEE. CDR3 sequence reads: CASNLWVALPPNYGYTF. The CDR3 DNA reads TGTGCCAGCAACCTGTGGGTGGCCTTGCCGCCTAACTATGGCTACACCTTC.

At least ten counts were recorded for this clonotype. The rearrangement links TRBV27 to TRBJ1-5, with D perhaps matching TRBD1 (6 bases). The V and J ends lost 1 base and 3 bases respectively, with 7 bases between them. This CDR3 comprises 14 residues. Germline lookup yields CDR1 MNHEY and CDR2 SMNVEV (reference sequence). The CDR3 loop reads CASSLWGLNQPQHF. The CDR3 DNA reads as TGTGCCAGCAGTTTATGGGGGCTCAATCAGCCCCAGCATTTT.

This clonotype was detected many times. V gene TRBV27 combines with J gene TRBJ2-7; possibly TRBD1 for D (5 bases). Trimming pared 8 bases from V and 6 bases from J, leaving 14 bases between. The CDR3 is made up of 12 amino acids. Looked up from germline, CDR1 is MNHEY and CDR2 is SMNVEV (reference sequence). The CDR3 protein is CASLGLDGEQYF. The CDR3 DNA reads TGTGCCAGCTTGGGGCTGGACGGCGAGCAGTACTTC.

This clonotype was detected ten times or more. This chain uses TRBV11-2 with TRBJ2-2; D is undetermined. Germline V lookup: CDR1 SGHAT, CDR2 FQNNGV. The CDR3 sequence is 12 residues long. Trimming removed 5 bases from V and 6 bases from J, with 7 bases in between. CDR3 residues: CASSVGPGELFF. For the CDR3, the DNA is TGTGCCAGCAGCGTTGGGCCCGGGGAGCTGTTTTTT.

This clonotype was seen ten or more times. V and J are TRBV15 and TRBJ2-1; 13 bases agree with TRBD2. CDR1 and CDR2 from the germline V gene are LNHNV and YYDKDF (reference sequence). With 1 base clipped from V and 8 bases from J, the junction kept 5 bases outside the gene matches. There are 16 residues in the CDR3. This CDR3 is CATSRAGTSGKHEQFF. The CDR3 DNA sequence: TGTGCCACCAGCAGAGCTGGGACTAGCGGGAAGCATGAGCAGTTCTTC.

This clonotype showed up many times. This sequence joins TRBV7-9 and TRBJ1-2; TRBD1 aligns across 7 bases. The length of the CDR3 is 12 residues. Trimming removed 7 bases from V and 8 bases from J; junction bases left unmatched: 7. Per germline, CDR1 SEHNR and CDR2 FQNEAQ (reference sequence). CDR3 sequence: CASTPTGMGYTF. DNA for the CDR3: TGTGCCAGCACTCCGACAGGGATGGGCTACACCTTC.

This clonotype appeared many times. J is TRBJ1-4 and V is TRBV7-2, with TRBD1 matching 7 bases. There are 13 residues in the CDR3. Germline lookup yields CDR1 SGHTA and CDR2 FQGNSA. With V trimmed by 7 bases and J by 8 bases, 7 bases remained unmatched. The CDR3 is CASKGQLREKLFF. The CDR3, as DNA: TGTGCCAGCAAGGGACAGTTACGGGAAAAACTGTTTTTT. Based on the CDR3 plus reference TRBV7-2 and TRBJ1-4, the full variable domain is GAGVSQSPSNKVTEKGKDVELRCDPISGHTALYWYRQSLGQGLEFLIYFQGNSAPDKSGLPSDRFSAERTGGSVSTLTIQRTQQEDSAVYLCASKGQLREKLFFGSGTQLSVL.

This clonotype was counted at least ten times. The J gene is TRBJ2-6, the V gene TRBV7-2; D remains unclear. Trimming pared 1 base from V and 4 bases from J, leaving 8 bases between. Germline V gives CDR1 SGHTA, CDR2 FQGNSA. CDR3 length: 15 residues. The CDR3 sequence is CASSLVSRGANVLTF. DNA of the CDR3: TGTGCCAGCAGCTTAGTTTCGCGCGGGGCCAACGTCCTGACTTTC.

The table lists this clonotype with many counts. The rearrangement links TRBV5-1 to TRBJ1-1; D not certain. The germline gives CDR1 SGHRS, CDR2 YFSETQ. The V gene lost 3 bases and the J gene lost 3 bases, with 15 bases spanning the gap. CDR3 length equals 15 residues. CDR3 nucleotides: TGCGCCAGCAGCTGGACGGGTAAATCGGACACTGAAGCTTTCTTT. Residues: CASSWTGKSDTEAFF.

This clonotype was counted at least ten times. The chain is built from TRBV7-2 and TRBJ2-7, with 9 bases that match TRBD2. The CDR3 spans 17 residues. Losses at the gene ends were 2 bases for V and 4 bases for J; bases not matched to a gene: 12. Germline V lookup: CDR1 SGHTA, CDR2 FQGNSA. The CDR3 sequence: CASSLTDLGLASYEQYF. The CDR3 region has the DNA TGTGCCAGCAGCTTAACTGACCTTGGACTAGCGTCATACGAGCAGTACTTC.

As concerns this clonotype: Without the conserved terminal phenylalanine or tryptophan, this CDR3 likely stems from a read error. The CDR3 here is CASSDQGVVYGYTI. CDR3 DNA sequence: TGTGCCAGCAGTGACCAGGGGGTAGTCTATGGCTACACCATC. The chain joins TRBV6-1 to TRBJ1-2, with TRBD1 matching over 7 bases. The germline V gene encodes CDR1 MNHNS and CDR2 SASEGT. After removal of 3 bases from V and 4 bases from J, the junction contained 5 bases not matched to a gene. The CDR3 runs to 14 residues.

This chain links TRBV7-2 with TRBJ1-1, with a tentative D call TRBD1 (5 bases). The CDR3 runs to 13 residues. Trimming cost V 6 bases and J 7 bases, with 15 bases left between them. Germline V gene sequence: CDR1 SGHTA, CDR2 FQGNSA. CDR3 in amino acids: CASRDGGAVEAFF. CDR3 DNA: TGTGCCAGCAGGGACGGGGGTGCAGTTGAAGCTTTCTTT.

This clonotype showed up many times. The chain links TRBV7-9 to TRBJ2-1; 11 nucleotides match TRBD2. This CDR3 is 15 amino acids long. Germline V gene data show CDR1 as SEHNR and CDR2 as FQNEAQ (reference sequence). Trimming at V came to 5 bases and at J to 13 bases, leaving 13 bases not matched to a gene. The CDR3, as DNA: TGTGCCAGCAGCCCCCTCTTACTAGCGGGGGTGGAACAGTTCTTC. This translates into CASSPLLLAGVEQFF. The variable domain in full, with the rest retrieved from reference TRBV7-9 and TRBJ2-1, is DTGVSQNPRHKITKRGQNVTFRCDPISEHNRLYWYRQTLGQGPEFLTYFQNEAQLEKSRLLSDRFSAERPKGSFSTLEIQRTEQGDSAMYLCASSPLLLAGVEQFFGPGTRLTVL.

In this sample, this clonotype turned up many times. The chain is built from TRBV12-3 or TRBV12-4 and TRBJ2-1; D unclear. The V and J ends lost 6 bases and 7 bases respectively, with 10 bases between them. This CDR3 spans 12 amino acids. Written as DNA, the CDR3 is TGTGCCAGCAGCTTTAGGCTAAATGAGCAGTTCTTC. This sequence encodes CASSFRLNEQFF.

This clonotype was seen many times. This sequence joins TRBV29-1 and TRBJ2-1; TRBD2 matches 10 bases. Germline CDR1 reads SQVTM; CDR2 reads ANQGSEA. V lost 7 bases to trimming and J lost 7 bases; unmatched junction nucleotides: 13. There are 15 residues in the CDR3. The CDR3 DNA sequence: TGCAGCGCCGAGTTGGGAGCGGGGGGGAGGAATGAGCAGTTCTTC. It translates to CSAELGAGGRNEQFF.

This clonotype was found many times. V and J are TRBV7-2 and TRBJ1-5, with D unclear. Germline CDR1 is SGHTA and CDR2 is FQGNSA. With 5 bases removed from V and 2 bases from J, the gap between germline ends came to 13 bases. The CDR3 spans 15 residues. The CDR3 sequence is CASSLLLRGNQPQHF. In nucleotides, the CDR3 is TGTGCCAGCAGCCTACTTCTCCGGGGCAATCAGCCCCAGCATTTT.

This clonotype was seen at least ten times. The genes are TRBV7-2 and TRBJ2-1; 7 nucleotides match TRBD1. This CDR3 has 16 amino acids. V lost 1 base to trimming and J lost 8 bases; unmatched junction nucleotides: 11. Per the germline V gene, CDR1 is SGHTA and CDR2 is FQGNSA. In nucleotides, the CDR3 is TGTGCCAGCAGCTTAGGGGTAGGGGGCACGATCTATGAGCAGTTCTTC. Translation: CASSLGVGGTIYEQFF.

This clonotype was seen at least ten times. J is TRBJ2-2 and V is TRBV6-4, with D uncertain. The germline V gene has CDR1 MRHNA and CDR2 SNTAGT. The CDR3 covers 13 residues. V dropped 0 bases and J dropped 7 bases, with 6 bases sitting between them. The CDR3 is CASSDSNGGELFF. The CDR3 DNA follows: TGTGCCAGCAGTGACTCCAACGGCGGGGAGCTGTTTTTT.

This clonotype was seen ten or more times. The CDR3 here is CASIEADRLNTEAFF. The CDR3 DNA sequence: TGCGCCAGCATTGAAGCGGACAGACTGAACACTGAAGCTTTCTTT. V and J are TRBV10-2 and TRBJ1-1; perhaps TRBD1 as D (6 bases). V was pared by 7 bases and J by 0 bases, with 15 bases between. The CDR3 extends over 15 amino acids. The germline V gene has CDR1 WSHSY and CDR2 SAAADI.

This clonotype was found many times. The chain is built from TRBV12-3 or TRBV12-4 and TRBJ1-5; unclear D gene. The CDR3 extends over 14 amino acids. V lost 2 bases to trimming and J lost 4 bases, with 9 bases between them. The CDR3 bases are TGTGCCAGCAGTTTAATGGGGAGAAATCAGCCCCAGCATTTT. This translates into CASSLMGRNQPQHF.

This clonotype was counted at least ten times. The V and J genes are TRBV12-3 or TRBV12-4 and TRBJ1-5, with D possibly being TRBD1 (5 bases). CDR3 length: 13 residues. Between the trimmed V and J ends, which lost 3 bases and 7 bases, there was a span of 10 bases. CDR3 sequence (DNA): TGTGCCAGCAGTTTTTTGGAGGGGCAGCCCCAGCATTTT. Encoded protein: CASSFLEGQPQHF.

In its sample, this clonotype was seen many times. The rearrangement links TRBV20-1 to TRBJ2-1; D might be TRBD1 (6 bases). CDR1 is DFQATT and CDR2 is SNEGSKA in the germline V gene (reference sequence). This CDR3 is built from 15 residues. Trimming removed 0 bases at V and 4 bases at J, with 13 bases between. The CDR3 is CSARDRQGRYNEQFF. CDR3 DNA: TGCAGTGCTAGAGATCGCCAGGGGCGTTACAATGAGCAGTTCTTC.